This is a list of T cell receptor beta chains from one sample in a study of early T cells in non-severe SARS-CoV-2 infection. Each CDR3 protein is one row after TCRdb ran MiXCR on the 5' RACE reads. The table includes about 62,000 distinct CDR3 sequences, roughly a tenth detected once. Source material: whole blood. These receptors all come from an adult who was a healthcare worker with PCR-confirmed SARS-CoV-2 infection or an uninfected control (not recorded which). Each CDR3 is given without its conserved first and last residue.

V gene	J gene	CDR3 protein
TRBV12-3/TRBV12-4	TRBJ2-3	ASSPRMRRTDTQY
TRBV7-8	TRBJ2-2	ASARRTNTGELF
TRBV20-1	TRBJ2-3	SARKGVADTQY
TRBV7-2	TRBJ2-3	ASSLTSGGAGADTQY
TRBV4-1	TRBJ1-2	ASSQKSTPVIHGYT
TRBV5-4	TRBJ2-1	ASSGGGLVSNEQF
TRBV7-2	TRBJ2-5	ASSLVFDGTQY
TRBV2	TRBJ2-5	ASSEAAVGLETQY
TRBV7-9	TRBJ2-3	ASSSVDTQY
TRBV9	TRBJ1-2	ASSVETGGAYGYT
TRBV5-6	TRBJ2-5	ASSPTRDNLYQETQY
TRBV3-1	TRBJ1-2	ASSLDSYGYT
TRBV30	TRBJ2-2	AWRAGNTGELF
TRBV29-1	TRBJ1-2	SVERPKEGANYGYT
TRBV6-5	TRBJ2-5	ASSYLTSGESVTQETQY
TRBV19	TRBJ1-5	ASRRQIDSNQPQH
TRBV7-6	TRBJ2-2	ASSLGAGGYTGELF
TRBV27	TRBJ2-6	ASVEVDRVHAGANVLT
TRBV5-8	TRBJ1-2	ASQWGDGYT
TRBV4-1	TRBJ1-2	ASSSDRGQGGYT
TRBV7-2	TRBJ2-1	ASSLVSGDAEF
TRBV10-3	TRBJ1-2	AISPGTGYGYT
TRBV12-3/TRBV12-4	TRBJ1-2	ASSSTEVKDYGYT
TRBV7-9	TRBJ1-1	ASSRETGGTEAF
TRBV7-9	TRBJ1-1	ASSLRQGGGEAF
TRBV3-1	TRBJ2-3	ASSAWSSETQY
TRBV27	TRBJ1-5	ASSLGRGYDQPQH
TRBV27	TRBJ2-1	ASSDRVSYNEQF
TRBV24-1	TRBJ2-1	ATSSGGNYNEQF
TRBV7-6	TRBJ2-2	ASSLEGSAPGELF
TRBV6-2/TRBV6-3	TRBJ2-3	ASSYSLGALRVAQY
TRBV2	TRBJ1-1	ASSASGVANTEAF
TRBV7-2	TRBJ2-5	ASSLGLAGGLETQY
TRBV10-2	TRBJ1-6	ASSEPGTGYLPLH
TRBV6-1	TRBJ2-4	ASSENKNIQY
TRBV12-5	TRBJ1-4	ASGPAGLTNEKLF
TRBV27	TRBJ2-1	ASSYRTTLAGGTYNEQF
TRBV9	TRBJ1-1	ASSIQRNTEAF
TRBV6-5	TRBJ2-5	ASSSLRSFAEVYQETQY
TRBV12-3/TRBV12-4	TRBJ2-5	ASSFAWGETQY
TRBV4-2	TRBJ2-5	ASSQGDFGTQY
TRBV18	TRBJ2-3	ASSPPVGQGPDTQY
TRBV6-5	TRBJ2-3	ASSYSPTDTQY
TRBV7-7	TRBJ2-2	ASSLQGPNTGELF